These 30 T cell receptor beta chains originate from one sample sequenced in a study of blood T cell repertoires in COVID-19. Assay used: immunoSEQ multiplex PCR; TCRdb lists only in-frame clones, some missing. The sample holds about 190,000 clones, less than 90% seen once. Sequenced sample: peripheral blood. The origin of the receptors is a human donor in a cohort sampled during active COVID-19.

In regard to this clone: One junction end disagrees with the germline gene, perhaps due to a read error. The CDR3 protein is CASSLNRGRENF. The CDR3 DNA is TGTGCCAGCAGCTTGAACAGGGGCAGAGAGAACTTC. V and J are TRBV5-8 and TRBJ2-5; 7 bases are shared with TRBD1. The CDR3 loop spans 12 amino acids. Germline V CDR1 and CDR2: SGHTS, YDEGEE.

The chain employs TRBV3-1 (or the pseudogene TRBV3-2) and TRBJ1-3; 8 nucleotides align to TRBD1. Trimming cost V 0 bases and J 4 bases; bases outside gene matches: 5. The CDR3 loop spans 16 amino acids. Germline CDR1 reads LGHDT; CDR2 reads YNNKEL (reference sequence). DNA of the CDR3: TGTGCCAGCAGCCAAGATCTTACAGGGGGAGGAAACACCATATATTTT. It codes for CASSQDLTGGGNTIYF.

V and J are TRBV29-1 and TRBJ1-5; D uncertain. The V end lost 5 bases, the J end lost 5 bases, and 13 bases lay between the germline ends. Germline V gives CDR1 SQVTM, CDR2 ANQGSEA. This CDR3 has 13 amino acids. As DNA, the CDR3 is TGCAGCGTTTCGAGAGGGCGTCATCAGCCCCAGCATTTT. It encodes CSVSRGRHQPQHF.

The chain carries TRBV29-1 and TRBJ1-5; 8 nucleotides line up with TRBD1. Germline CDR1 SQVTM, CDR2 ANQGSEA. The CDR3 length is 13 residues. V shed 6 bases, J shed 7 bases, and the junction held 8 bases outside the gene matches. The CDR3 bases are TGCAGCGTCTCCAGGGGGCTCGGACAGCCCCAGCATTTT. This sequence encodes CSVSRGLGQPQHF. The full variable domain, in which reference TRBV29-1 and TRBJ1-5 provide the parts outside the CDR3, is SAVISQKPSRDICQRGTSLTIQCQVDSQVTMMFWYRQQPGQSLTLIATANQGSEATYESGFVIDKFPISRPNLTFSTLTVSNMSPEDSSIYLCSVSRGLGQPQHFGDGTRLSIL.

The V call is TRBV2, the J call TRBJ2-1; 7 bases are shared with TRBD1. V trimming: 8 bases; J trimming: 3 bases; junction bases outside the gene matches: 7. In germline, CDR1 is SNHLY, CDR2 FYNNEI. This CDR3 contains 14 residues. This chain's CDR3 is CASLDRVGYNEQFF. As DNA, the CDR3 is TGTGCCAGCCTCGACAGGGTAGGCTACAATGAGCAGTTCTTC.

This chain uses TRBV11-2 with TRBJ2-2; D is perhaps TRBD1 (6 bases). V lost 4 bases and J lost 4, with 13 bases in between. The CDR3 covers 15 residues. Germline-derived CDR1 and CDR2 are SGHAT and FQNNGV. In DNA form, the CDR3 reads TGTGCCAGCAGCTCGCAGGGACAAACCACCGGGGAGCTGTTTTTT. This encodes CASSSQGQTTGELFF.

The rearrangement joins TRBV7-9 to TRBJ2-5, with TRBD2 matching 7 bases. The CDR3 sequence is 13 residues long. The trim removed 5 bases at V and 5 bases at J, leaving 5 bases unmatched. The germline V gene has CDR1 SEHNR and CDR2 FQNEAQ (reference sequence). CDR3 in amino acids: CASSPGGVETQYF. The CDR3 nucleotides read TGTGCCAGCAGCCCGGGGGGTGTGGAGACCCAGTACTTC.

The rearrangement links TRBV2 to TRBJ2-2, with TRBD1 as a possible D gene (5 bases). V was cut by 7 bases and J by 4 bases, with 19 bases left in between. Per the germline V gene, CDR1 is SNHLY and CDR2 is FYNNEI. The CDR3 spans 16 residues. The CDR3 reads CASNNIPRGFTGELFF. In nucleotides, the CDR3 is TGTGCCAGCAACAACATCCCTAGGGGTTTCACCGGGGAGCTGTTTTTT. Combining the CDR3 with reference TRBV2 and TRBJ2-2 gives the whole variable domain EPEVTQTPSHQVTQMGQEVILRCVPISNHLYFYWYRQILGQKVEFLVSFYNNEISEKSEIFDDQFSVERPDGSNFTLKIRSTKLEDSAMYFCASNNIPRGFTGELFFGEGSRLTVL.

The chain is built from TRBV5-1 and TRBJ2-3; TRBD2 matches at 7 bases. The CDR3 is 16 amino acids. The ends lost 0 bases at V and 0 bases at J; junction bases unmatched: 4. The germline CDR1 and CDR2 sequences are SGHRS and YFSETQ. CDR3 DNA sequence: TGCGCCAGCAGCTTGGCGGCTAGCGGTAGCACAGATACGCAGTATTTT. Translating it yields CASSLAASGSTDTQYF.

The rearrangement joins TRBV18 to TRBJ2-2; 7 nucleotides align to TRBD1. The CDR3 totals 14 residues. The germline CDR1 and CDR2 sequences are KGHSH and LQKENI. With V trimmed by 2 bases and J by 7 bases, 4 bases remained unmatched. The CDR3 here is CASSPRTGYGELFF. The CDR3 DNA reads TGTGCCAGCTCACCAAGGACAGGTTACGGGGAGCTGTTTTTT.

The gene calls are TRBV6-5 and TRBJ2-3; tentative D call: TRBD1 (7 bases). This CDR3 region has 15 residues. Germline loops: CDR1 MNHEY, CDR2 SVGAGI. The V end was cut by 2 bases, the J end by 6 bases, with 15 bases between. The CDR3: CASSYQGGYSDTQYF. The CDR3 nucleotides read TGTGCCAGCAGTTACCAGGGGGGTTATTCCGATACGCAGTATTTT.

V and J are TRBV30 and TRBJ1-1; D is perhaps TRBD1 (6 bases). V shed 0 bases and J shed 3 bases, with 11 bases lying between them. Germline V gene lookup returns CDR1 GTSNPN and CDR2 SVGIG (reference sequence). The CDR3 has 14 residues. The CDR3 protein is CAWSVTRGYTEAFF. The CDR3, as DNA: TGTGCCTGGAGTGTGACGAGGGGGTACACTGAAGCTTTCTTT.

CDR3 amino acids: CASFTMGATGELFF. In nucleotides, the CDR3 is TGTGCCAGTTTTACTATGGGGGCCACCGGGGAGCTGTTTTTT. The chain recombines TRBV6-5 with TRBJ2-2; TRBD1 is a possible D gene (6 bases). Germline CDR1 MNHEY, CDR2 SVGAGI. The V gene lost 9 bases and the J gene lost 4 bases, with 15 bases spanning the gap. There are 14 residues in the CDR3.

The rearrangement links TRBV6-5 to TRBJ2-1, with D possibly matching TRBD2 (6 bases). Trimming left V 7 bases short and J 6 bases short, with 19 bases between. Germline V gives CDR1 MNHEY, CDR2 SVGAGI. The CDR3 is 15 amino acids. CDR3 sequence reads: CASTRNGGNTNEQFF. In DNA form, the CDR3 reads TGTGCCAGCACCCGGAACGGAGGGAATACCAATGAGCAGTTCTTC.

The rearrangement uses TRBV11-2 and TRBJ2-1; perhaps TRBD2 as D (6 bases). The CDR3 totals 14 residues. V lost 5 bases, J lost 12 bases, and 20 bases lay in between. Germline loops: CDR1 SGHAT, CDR2 FQNNGV. CDR3 sequence reads: CASSPRPGTFGQFF. CDR3 DNA sequence: TGTGCCAGCAGCCCGAGACCTGGGACTTTCGGGCAGTTCTTC.

This clone has a single count. J is TRBJ2-7 and V is TRBV27; TRBD1 agrees at 7 bases. The germline V gene has CDR1 MNHEY and CDR2 SMNVEV (reference sequence). V lost 5 bases and J lost 5; bases outside the gene matches: 9. The CDR3 length is 14 residues. The CDR3: CASSPVRGNHEQYF. The CDR3 region has the DNA TGTGCCAGCAGTCCGGTCAGGGGGAACCACGAGCAGTACTTC.

The chain employs TRBV18 and TRBJ1-1, with D possibly being TRBD1 (5 bases). CDR3 length: 15 amino acids. V was pared by 0 bases and J by 5 bases, with 13 bases between. The germline CDR1 and CDR2 sequences are KGHSH and LQKENI. CDR3 sequence reads: CASSPPNGAQTEAFF. The DNA for the CDR3 is TGTGCCAGCTCACCACCGAATGGGGCACAGACTGAAGCTTTCTTT.

CDR3 coding DNA: TGTGCCACCAGTGCGGGGGGCGCCTGGAACACTGAAGCTTTCTTT. Its translation is CATSAGGAWNTEAFF. The chain joins TRBV24-1 to TRBJ1-1, with a tentative D call TRBD1 (6 bases). Trimming shortened V by 5 bases and J by 1 base, and 13 bases separated the two germline ends. This CDR3 spans 15 amino acids. The germline V gene encodes CDR1 KGHDR and CDR2 SFDVKD.

This clone occurred once. This chain uses TRBV27 with TRBJ2-5; unclear D gene. There are 17 residues in the CDR3. The germline CDR1 and CDR2 sequences are MNHEY and SMNVEV (reference sequence). V was trimmed by 3 bases and J by 5 bases, leaving 22 bases between them. CDR3 nucleotides: TGTGCCAGCAGTTTTGGTGGTGTTGCCGGTGTGGTGGAGACCCAGTACTTC. It is translated as CASSFGGVAGVVETQYF.

The chain carries TRBV4-1 and TRBJ1-5; perhaps TRBD1 as D (6 bases). The V end was cut by 1 base, the J end by 4 bases, with 11 bases between. Germline V gene lookup returns CDR1 MGHRA and CDR2 YSYEKL. The CDR3 has 15 amino acids. In DNA form, the CDR3 reads TGCGCCAGCAGCCAAGTAGGACAGCGAAATCAGCCCCAGCATTTT. Encoded protein: CASSQVGQRNQPQHF.

This chain connects TRBV2 to TRBJ2-7; 9 nucleotides line up with TRBD1. CDR1 and CDR2 (germline): SNHLY, FYNNEI. Trimming at V came to 7 bases and at J to 2 bases, leaving 6 bases not matched to a gene. The CDR3 loop spans 14 amino acids. Here the CDR3 DNA reads TGTGCCAGCAAACCGGGACAGGGAACCTACGAGCAGTACTTC. Translating it yields CASKPGQGTYEQYF.

The chain combines TRBV5-8 with TRBJ1-5, with 8 nucleotides matching TRBD1. This CDR3 has 17 amino acids. The germline V gene encodes CDR1 SGHTS and CDR2 YDEGEE. With V trimmed by 4 bases and J by 2 bases, 11 bases remained unmatched. The CDR3 DNA follows: TGTGCCAGCAGCATCACCTGGACAGGGAGGGGCAATCAGCCCCAGCATTTT. This translates into CASSITWTGRGNQPQHF.

The gene calls are TRBV15 and TRBJ2-1, with D perhaps TRBD2 (7 bases). The V end was cut by 1 base, the J end by 8 bases, with 18 bases between. Germline V lookup: CDR1 LNHNV, CDR2 YYDKDF (reference sequence). The CDR3 contains 16 residues. The CDR3 nucleotides are TGTGCCACCAGCAGAGGATTGGGGGGGGGCGGTGATGAGCAGTTCTTC. It is translated as CATSRGLGGGGDEQFF.

V is TRBV5-1 and J is TRBJ2-1; tentative D call: TRBD1 (5 bases). V gave up 7 bases and J gave up 6 bases, with 14 bases separating them. The CDR3 spans 13 residues. Germline V lookup: CDR1 SGHRS, CDR2 YFSETQ. CDR3 bases: TGCGCCAGCTCGGCAGGGCCGATCAATGAGCAGTTCTTC. It codes for CASSAGPINEQFF.

This clone has just one count. The V gene is TRBV19, the J gene TRBJ2-7; 7 bases are a match to TRBD1. The CDR3 loop spans 14 amino acids. With 6 bases clipped from V and 1 base from J, the junction kept 6 bases outside the gene matches. The germline V gene has CDR1 LNHDA and CDR2 SQIVND (reference sequence). Here the CDR3 DNA reads TGTGCCAGTAGGAGGTCGACAGGGTCCTACGAGCAGTACTTC. The encoded protein is CASRRSTGSYEQYF.

This clone was detected a few times. The chain's CDR3 is CASSAPAFGGGETQYF. Written as DNA, the CDR3 is TGTGCCAGCAGCGCACCCGCCTTTGGGGGCGGAGAGACCCAGTACTTC. The rearrangement uses TRBV11-2 and TRBJ2-5, with D possibly TRBD1 on 6 matching bases. Trimming cost V 5 bases and J 4 bases, with 20 bases left between them. The germline V gene encodes CDR1 SGHAT and CDR2 FQNNGV. The CDR3 sequence is 16 residues long.

The chain links TRBV18 to TRBJ2-2, with D uncertain. The CDR3 has 15 residues. Germline V CDR1 and CDR2: KGHSH, LQKENI. Trimming left V 4 bases short and J 2 bases short, with 11 bases between. The CDR3 protein is CASSLLGRNTGELFF. The CDR3, as DNA: TGTGCCAGCTCACTCCTAGGCCGAAACACCGGGGAGCTGTTTTTT.

The V gene is TRBV28, the J gene TRBJ2-1; TRBD2 is a possible D gene (6 bases). Germline V CDR1 and CDR2: MDHEN, SYDVKM. Trimming cost V 3 bases and J 2 bases, with 11 bases left between them. The length of the CDR3 is 15 residues. The CDR3 loop reads CASSLGGNTYNEQFF. The CDR3 region has the DNA TGTGCCAGCAGTTTGGGCGGGAACACCTACAATGAGCAGTTCTTC.

V gene TRBV3-1 (or the pseudogene TRBV3-2) combines with J gene TRBJ1-2, with D uncertain. Trimming cost V 2 bases and J 8 bases, with 9 bases left between them. CDR1 LGHDT and CDR2 YNNKEL come from the germline V gene (reference sequence). This CDR3 region has 12 residues. The CDR3 DNA is TGTGCCAGCAGCCAAAGCCGGTCGGGCTACACCTTC. Amino acids: CASSQSRSGYTF.

V and J are TRBV3-1 (or the pseudogene TRBV3-2) and TRBJ1-1; 8 nucleotides align to TRBD1. CDR3 size: 16 residues. V shed 1 base and J 10 bases; nucleotides not matched to a gene: 14. From germline, CDR1 is LGHDT and CDR2 YNNKEL (reference sequence). CDR3 coding DNA: TGTGCCAGCAGCCAAGCTGGGACAGGTCGTAATGTGGGAGCTTTCTTT. This codes for CASSQAGTGRNVGAFF.